This entry lists 21 T cell receptor beta chains sequenced from one sample in a study of CD8+CD57+ T cells in acquired aplastic anemia. Those patients picked for sequencing had displayed CD8+CD57+ cell expansion on flow cytometry. For CDR3 and TCR beta VDJ profiling, genomic DNA was the template used. One entry per CDR3 protein results from TCRdb running MiXCR on the reads. This table holds around 170,000 distinct CDR3 sequences, roughly half found once. Sequenced: sorted CD4+, CD8+, or CD8+CD57+ T cells (not recorded which) from PBMCs. These receptors originate from a human donor with aplastic anemia.

The V and J genes are TRBV7-2 and TRBJ1-2; D remains ambiguous. The CDR3 length is 12 residues. Trimming pared 1 base from V and 8 bases from J, leaving 8 bases between. The germline V gene encodes CDR1 SGHTA and CDR2 FQGNSA. The CDR3 spells CASSLDSAGYTF. The DNA for the CDR3 is TGTGCCAGCAGCTTAGACAGTGCGGGCTACACCTTC.

The V call is TRBV5-1, the J call TRBJ2-3, with 8 bases that match TRBD2. Germline V gives CDR1 SGHRS, CDR2 YFSETQ. V lost 0 bases and J lost 0; bases outside the gene matches: 12. This CDR3 contains 19 residues. The CDR3 DNA follows: TGCGCCAGCAGCTTGGGGGGTCTTCTCCCTAGCGGGAGCACAGATACGCAGTATTTT. Amino acid sequence: CASSLGGLLPSGSTDTQYF.

The table lists this clonotype with many counts. V usage is TRBV5-6 and J usage is TRBJ2-1, with TRBD2 as a possible D gene (6 bases). This CDR3 has 16 amino acids. The V gene's germline CDR1 is SGHDT and CDR2 YYEEEE. V lost 3 bases, J lost 4 bases, and 17 bases lay in between. The chain's CDR3 is CASSWVGGMGYNEQFF. The DNA for the CDR3 is TGTGCCAGCAGCTGGGTTGGAGGGATGGGGTACAATGAGCAGTTCTTC.

The genes are TRBV20-1 and TRBJ2-1, with 10 bases identical to TRBD2. V was clipped by 0 bases and J by 4 bases; unmatched bases: 6. The CDR3 extends over 16 amino acids. CDR1 DFQATT and CDR2 SNEGSKA come from the germline V gene (reference sequence). For the CDR3, the DNA is TGCAGTGCTAGAGATAAGGAGCGGGGGGGATACAATGAGCAGTTCTTC. Translated: CSARDKERGGYNEQFF.

This clonotype turned up a few times. CDR3 sequence (DNA): TGTGCCAGCGGGCCAGGGGATACGCAGTATTTT. Its translation: CASGPGDTQYF. The J gene is TRBJ2-3, the V gene TRBV7-9; D is possibly TRBD1 (5 bases). CDR1 and CDR2 from the germline V gene are SEHNR and FQNEAQ (reference sequence). Trimming cost V 8 bases and J 6 bases, with 9 bases left between them. This CDR3 region has 11 residues.

The chain is built from TRBV5-1 and TRBJ2-5, with 7 bases fitting TRBD1. With V trimmed by 7 bases and J by 5 bases, 14 bases remained unmatched. This CDR3 is built from 15 residues. From germline, CDR1 is SGHRS and CDR2 YFSETQ. The CDR3 coding sequence is TGCGCCAGCCACGAGCCCACAGGGGACGGGGAGACCCAGTACTTC. Translating gives CASHEPTGDGETQYF.

This clonotype was observed at least ten times. The chain combines TRBV5-1 with TRBJ2-3; 7 positions match TRBD2. The germline CDR1 and CDR2 sequences are SGHRS and YFSETQ. V lost 2 bases to trimming and J lost 0 bases; unmatched junction nucleotides: 6. This CDR3 has 16 residues. The CDR3 loop is CASSFSLAASTDTQYF. The DNA for the CDR3 is TGCGCCAGCAGCTTCAGCCTAGCGGCTAGCACAGATACGCAGTATTTT.

The chain recombines TRBV12-3 or TRBV12-4 with TRBJ2-2, with 10 bases aligning to TRBD2. The ends lost 7 bases at V and 8 bases at J; junction bases unmatched: 7. The CDR3 length is 14 residues. Here the CDR3 reads CASKPGAGGGELFF. The CDR3 DNA is TGTGCCAGCAAACCGGGAGCGGGAGGGGGGGAGCTGTTTTTT.

The chain uses TRBV10-3 and TRBJ1-6, with 7 positions matching TRBD1. The CDR3 totals 15 residues. V was clipped by 0 bases and J by 9 bases; unmatched bases: 5. CDR1 is ENHRY, CDR2 SYGVKD, per germline. CDR3: CAISESRDRASPLHF. CDR3 nucleotides: TGTGCCATCAGTGAGTCGCGTGACAGGGCTTCACCCCTCCACTTT.

This clonotype was recorded at least ten times. The rearrangement uses TRBV7-3 and TRBJ2-2, with D hard to call. Germline V lookup: CDR1 SGHTA, CDR2 FQGTGA. The V gene lost 5 bases and the J gene lost 7 bases, with 11 bases spanning the gap. This CDR3 spans 13 amino acids. The CDR3 nucleotides read TGTGCCAGCAGCCCGACCGCAGGCGGGGAGCTGTTTTTT. It translates to CASSPTAGGELFF.

The rearrangement uses TRBV7-6 and TRBJ1-5; D is possibly TRBD1 (5 bases). Between the trimmed V and J ends, which lost 1 base and 9 bases, there was a span of 19 bases. The CDR3 consists of 16 residues. CDR1 and CDR2 from the germline V gene are SGHVS and FNYEAQ. The DNA for the CDR3 is TGTGCCAGCAGCTTAGGAAGCACAGGCGCGACGTCGCCCCAGCATTTT. Protein: CASSLGSTGATSPQHF.

This clonotype came up many times. This rearrangement joins TRBV12-3 or TRBV12-4 to TRBJ2-1, with 7 bases identical to TRBD2. This CDR3 comprises 16 residues. Trimming removed 3 bases from V and 4 bases from J; junction bases left unmatched: 9. CDR3 amino acids: CASSLIWTRPYNEQFF. The CDR3, as DNA: TGTGCCAGCAGTTTGATATGGACTAGACCGTACAATGAGCAGTTCTTC.

The J gene is TRBJ2-5, the V gene TRBV10-3; weak D call: TRBD1 (6 bases). The V end lost 0 bases, the J end lost 4 bases, and 9 bases lay between the germline ends. The CDR3 extends over 14 amino acids. Germline assignment: CDR1 ENHRY and CDR2 SYGVKD. The CDR3 here is CAISESTGIETQYF. The CDR3 nucleotides read TGTGCCATCAGTGAGTCTACAGGGATAGAGACCCAGTACTTC.

The V gene is TRBV2, the J gene TRBJ2-7, with D perhaps matching TRBD2 (5 bases). Trimming took off 8 bases at V and 7 bases at J, with 21 bases between the two ends. CDR3 length: 14 residues. Germline CDR1 is SNHLY and CDR2 is FYNNEI. The CDR3 protein is CASSGFQPYNEQYF. CDR3 sequence (DNA): TGTGCCAGCTCGGGGTTCCAGCCTTACAATGAGCAGTACTTC.

The V and J genes are TRBV7-9 and TRBJ1-6; D gene uncertain. The length of the CDR3 is 13 residues. Trimming took 1 base from V and 6 from J, leaving 4 bases between them. Germline-derived CDR1 and CDR2 are SEHNR and FQNEAQ (reference sequence). CDR3 residues: CASSLGLNSPLHF. The CDR3 coding sequence is TGTGCCAGCAGCTTAGGCCTTAATTCACCCCTCCACTTT. The whole variable domain, remainder taken from reference TRBV7-9 and TRBJ1-6, is DTGVSQNPRHKITKRGQNVTFRCDPISEHNRLYWYRQTLGQGPEFLTYFQNEAQLEKSRLLSDRFSAERPKGSFSTLEIQRTEQGDSAMYLCASSLGLNSPLHFGNGTRLTVT.

At least ten counts were recorded for this clonotype. This chain connects TRBV19 to TRBJ1-2; 7 bases are shared with TRBD1. This CDR3 comprises 17 residues. The J segment lost 6 bases and the V segment lost 2 bases, leaving 15 bases of the junction unmatched. Per the germline V gene, CDR1 is LNHDA and CDR2 is SQIVND (reference sequence). For the CDR3, the DNA is TGTGCCAGTAGTATATTCGGATGGGACATCGGGACAGATGGCTACACCTTC. Translating it yields CASSIFGWDIGTDGYTF.

About this clonotype: Its ends do not fully match the called genes, so a read error is possible. The chain couples TRBV20-1 to TRBJ1-2; D not resolved. The CDR3 spans 14 residues. Germline V gives CDR1 DFQATT, CDR2 SNEGSKA (reference sequence). CDR3 loop: CSARGAADQNGCTF. For the CDR3, the DNA is TGCAGTGCTAGAGGGGCGGCCGACCAGAATGGCTGCACCTTC.

This chain links TRBV24-1 with TRBJ2-3; 7 bases are a match to TRBD1. The germline gives CDR1 KGHDR, CDR2 SFDVKD. With V trimmed by 2 bases and J by 0 bases, 4 bases remained unmatched. The CDR3 is 16 residues long. The CDR3 sequence is CATSDSDRISTDTQYF. CDR3 DNA: TGTGCCACCAGTGATTCGGACAGGATTAGCACAGATACGCAGTATTTT.

This clonotype was counted many times. CDR3 residues: CASRRQGEVEAFF. DNA for the CDR3: TGTGCCAGTAGACGACAGGGTGAGGTTGAAGCTTTCTTT. The rearrangement links TRBV19 to TRBJ1-1, with TRBD1 matching over 7 bases. This CDR3 is 13 amino acids long. J gave up 7 bases and V 6 bases, and 8 bases lay outside the gene matches. The germline V gene encodes CDR1 LNHDA and CDR2 SQIVND (reference sequence). Full variable domain (rest looked up from reference TRBV19 and TRBJ1-1): DGGITQSPKYLFRKEGQNVTLSCEQNLNHDAMYWYRQDPGQGLRLIYYSQIVNDFQKGDIAEGYSVSREKKESFPLTVTSAQKNPTAFYLCASRRQGEVEAFFGQGTRLTVV.

With regard to this clonotype: This clone may be a read error of a much larger clone one base away. This rearrangement joins TRBV4-2 to TRBJ2-1; 12 positions agree with TRBD2. The trim removed 4 bases at V and 6 bases at J, leaving 4 bases unmatched. Germline V gene sequence: CDR1 LGHNA, CDR2 YNFKEQ. The CDR3 sequence is 15 residues long. CDR3 in DNA: TGTGCCAGCAGCCCTAGCGGGAGGGCCCTCAATGAGCAGTTCTTC. Its translation: CASSPSGRALNEQFF.

The V call is TRBV19, the J call TRBJ1-2, with no clear D. Per the germline V gene, CDR1 is LNHDA and CDR2 is SQIVND (reference sequence). CDR3 length equals 14 residues. Deletions cut 3 bases from V and 7 bases from J, with 15 bases between. The CDR3 protein is CASSIERAEAGYTF. As DNA, the CDR3 is TGTGCCAGTAGTATTGAGCGGGCAGAGGCTGGCTACACCTTC. Using reference TRBV19 and TRBJ1-2 for the parts outside the CDR3, the full variable domain is DGGITQSPKYLFRKEGQNVTLSCEQNLNHDAMYWYRQDPGQGLRLIYYSQIVNDFQKGDIAEGYSVSREKKESFPLTVTSAQKNPTAFYLCASSIERAEAGYTFGSGTRLTVV.